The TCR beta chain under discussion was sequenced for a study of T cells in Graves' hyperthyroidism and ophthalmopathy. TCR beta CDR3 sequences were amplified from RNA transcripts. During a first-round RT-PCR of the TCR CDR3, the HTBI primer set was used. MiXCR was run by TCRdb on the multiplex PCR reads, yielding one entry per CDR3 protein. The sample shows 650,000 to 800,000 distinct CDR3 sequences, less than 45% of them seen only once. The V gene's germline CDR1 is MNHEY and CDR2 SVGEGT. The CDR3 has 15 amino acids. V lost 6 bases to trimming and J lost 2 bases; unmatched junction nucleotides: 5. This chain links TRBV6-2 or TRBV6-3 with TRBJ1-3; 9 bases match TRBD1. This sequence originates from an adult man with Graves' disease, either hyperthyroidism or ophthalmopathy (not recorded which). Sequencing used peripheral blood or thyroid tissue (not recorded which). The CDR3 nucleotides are TGTGCCAGCAGATCACAGGGGGCTGCTGGAAACACCATATATTTT. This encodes CASRSQGAAGNTIYF.